This TCR beta chain was obtained from a study of cytomegalovirus exposure and HLA in healthy donors (dated 2017 in TCRdb). In the study overall: In an earlier analysis of under 600 of the donors, 276 Gb of sequence data and approximately 120 million unique TCR beta sequences from about 179 million T cells were reported. HLA typing included class I and class II loci at four-digit resolution. The later analysis used no new phenotypic data to find candidate immune exposures, relying instead on TCR beta sequences and their occurrence across donors. Roughly five DR-DQ haplotypes were treated as single units for association and clustering because of strong linkage in the cohort. Across about 370 genotyped donors of the cohort, an average of approximately 200,000 unique TCR beta nucleotide sequences per donor were sequenced, and roughly 17% of those sequences were non-productive. The study combined high-throughput TCR immunosequencing, statistical association of individual TCRs with disease status, and machine learning to predict cytomegalovirus infection status. Donor age, sex, ethnicity and CMV serostatus were collected together with the repertoire data. In an earlier analysis of about 590 of the donors, high-throughput TCR beta sequencing was used to judge whether each TCR beta V gene segment behaved as functional or pseudogenic. The number of typed donors differed by locus: roughly 629-640 for A, B, C, DRB1 and DQB1; some 500 for DQA1; approximately 600 for DPA1; and 400 to 480 for DPB1. About 320 gigabases of sequencing data and 70 million to 85 million unique TCR sequences were included in an early release covering about 600 HLA-typed donors. Among the approximately 430 genotyped donors, about 85% belonged to the genetic ancestry cluster associated with self-reported Caucasian donors. The T cell repertoires of 666 subjects were profiled by immunosequencing and related to cytomegalovirus serostatus. Genome-wide SNP genotypes for about 55% of the roughly 670 donors were used in a later genetic analysis, which treated that subset as a discovery cohort. All discovery cohort repertoires had been generated using a single sequencing platform. A later analysis re-examined previously published TCR beta repertoires from 610 or so donors and added high-resolution HLA genotyping to investigate patterns of TCR occurrence. In addition to the first cohort of 650 to 800 subjects, a separate validation cohort of 120 different subjects was used. The study aimed to test whether signatures of past pathogen exposure could be identified by cataloging public T cell receptors. Broad study findings and their caveats: The study listed 150 to 200 TCR beta chains as associated with cytomegalovirus. A later analysis associated 17,000 or so TCR beta sequences with specific HLA alleles at a false discovery rate of 0.05. Three of the identified cytomegalovirus-associated TCR beta chains were confirmed in vitro to be specific for cytomegalovirus antigens. In a later analysis, HLA-associated TCR beta chains showed more clonal expansion and lower generation probabilities than non-associated chains that were equally common. In a later analysis, most CMV-associated TCR beta chains were found to appear HLA-restricted, with HLA associations seemingly driven largely by CMV exposure. A later genetic analysis reported fewer N-insertions in productive TCRs among donors in an Asian-associated ancestry cluster than the roughly 650-donor mean. The earlier analysis of fewer than 750 of the donors excluded around 17 rarely observed V segments, including chromosome 9 orphons, because counts were too low. V-gene and J-gene trimming of TCR beta chains was associated with a missense DCLRE1C variant in a later genetic analysis, and the association was replicated in an independent cohort. A further reported finding was that TCR beta sequences accurately predicted the HLA-A and HLA-B alleles for most subjects in the first cohort. An earlier analysis of several hundred of the donors showed that most TCR beta V segments appeared in productive rearrangements either about 87% or about 30% of the time, which broadly matched IMGT annotations. A cluster of highly shared sequence variants was judged likely to be a technical artifact of the sequencing pipeline. Because HLA typing was missing for some donors at each locus, association tests included only the typed subset. The only immune exposure information available for the cohort was CMV serostatus. In a later analysis, several top co-occurrence clusters were reported to appear linked to parvovirus B19, influenza, CMV and Epstein-Barr virus. This cohort had only TCR beta chains sequenced, and the lack of alpha or paired-chain data limited which features could be detected. Linkage disequilibrium might explain the correlated functional status among segregating V segments, but an unknown experimental factor could not be excluded. In a later analysis, the rate of TCR association differed among HLA loci, with DRB1 alleles having the most associated TCRs and HLA-C alleles having the fewest. Roughly uniform sequencing depth across donors was assumed in presence/absence analyses, although this assumption may not hold. Some IMGT-functional V segments, including TRBV6-2 and TRBV6-3, could not be told apart with the 87-base-pair reads, so those segments were excluded. When HLA alleles, especially DR and DQ, strongly co-occurred, TCR associations were difficult to assign to individual alleles. The authors suggested that the approach could potentially be generalized to other disease states and immunological phenotypes. The classifier was reported to diagnose cytomegalovirus status with high specificity and sensitivity in both the original and validation cohorts. Most TCR sequences were seen in very few donors, while some public TCRs were found in many individuals.

The receptor library was made with the immunoSEQ multiplex PCR assay. For the multiplex PCR, a mixture combining 60 forward primers for TCR Vbeta segments and 13 reverse primers for TCR Jbeta segments was used. A multiplex PCR assay on genomic DNA amplified the CDR3 region of rearranged TCR beta genes. The amplified TCR beta libraries were sequenced on the Illumina HiSeq System as 87-base-pair reads. The paper's processing steps were these. A later analysis tallied 75 million to 95 million unique TCR beta chains across the 666 repertoires, and approximately 12 million of those chains were shared by two or more donors. A nearest-neighbor algorithm error-corrected the raw reads and collapsed the reads into unique sequences, merging closely related sequences to remove PCR and sequencing errors. CDR3 sequences were aligned to IMGT reference sequences to assign V, D and J gene segments. For a sequence to be retained, at least a six-nucleotide match to both a V gene segment and a J gene segment was required. Rearrangements were called productive when the CDR3 lacked stop codons and stayed in frame with V and J; all others were non-productive. CDR3 was defined by IMGT convention, running from the second conserved V-encoded cysteine to the conserved J-encoded phenylalanine. In an earlier analysis of around 640 of the donors, sequences lacking an unambiguous match to a single V gene segment were excluded. An earlier analysis of 587 of the donors called V segments functional above 56.7% productive rearrangements and segregating when the between-donor standard deviation exceeded 5%. A statistical classification framework was built to diagnose cytomegalovirus status from the catalog of TCR beta chain sequences. V and J gene assignment, in a later analysis, came from comparing TCR nucleotide sequences with IMGT/GENE-DB human TR gene sequences. The TCRdist pipeline was used in a later analysis to assign CDR3 sequences and most-parsimonious VDJ recombination scenarios. In a later analysis, each TCR beta chain was defined by its CDR3 amino acid sequence together with its V-gene family, and reads without a unique V-gene family were excluded. To address suspected cross-contamination and a sequencing artifact, a later analysis removed a few hundred highly shared, low-generation-probability nucleotide sequences. In a later analysis, a clonal expansion index was calculated for each public chain from normalized within-repertoire ranks of inferred template counts. In a later analysis, generation probabilities were computed with a VDJ recombination model fitted to out-of-frame rearrangements, and the resulting probabilities were checked against IGoR. In a later analysis, hypergeometric tests were used to score TCR-TCR, TCR-HLA and TCR-CMV co-occurrence, with a repertoire-size bias correction applied to TCR pairs. To estimate false discovery rates, a later analysis permuted the HLA or CMV assignments 20 times. In a later analysis, co-occurring TCRs were grouped using DBSCAN, and TCRdist sequence similarity was added for clustering within HLA-allele-positive subsets. Repertoires with fewer than 30,000 or more than 120,000 public chains, plus five repertoires with anomalous nucleotide sharing, were excluded from co-occurrence clustering. TCRdb re-hosts the immuneACCESS table, in-frame sequences only. Its copies lack some clones; in the studies checked, an unresolved V gene accounts for under half of them, and the cause for the rest is not known. The V and J calls and clone size come from that table; D and trimming were worked out from the DNA. The sample yields 95,000 to 150,000 clones; more than 60% were counted once. The top ten clones comprise approximately 1.4% of the sample.

The cohort comprised 670 or so healthy bone marrow donors. Cohort members were all nominally healthy when sampled, although unrecorded immune exposures were likely present. The donor was CMV seronegative and was included in the group of about 350 seronegative cohort members. Every donor gave a peripheral blood sample, and the peripheral blood mononuclear cells from that sample were used for TCR beta sequencing. Genomic DNA was extracted from the blood cell samples with the Qiagen DNeasy Blood Extraction Kit. Trimming leaves V shorter by 4 bases and J shorter by 9 bases, with the junction holding 14 bases beyond the gene matches. In the germline V gene (reference sequence), CDR1 corresponds to GTSNPN and CDR2 to SVGIG. The cysteine opens and the phenylalanine closes a CDR3 of 16 amino acids. This entry keeps only the CDR3 DNA: 48 bases, framed from base 1. As for this clone: Its binding antigen is unknown. Per-nucleotide qualities are absent, and no much larger clonotype sits a single base away.

Recombination linked TRBV30 to TRBJ2-6; 8 bases in the junction line up with TRBD1. This TCR was recovered from a man aged 18 to 29 in good health and CMV-seronegative. The sequenced sample consisted of PBMCs. The encoded CDR3 is CAWNSPRQGSYNVLTF. The nucleotide sequence reads TGTGCCTGGAACTCCCCACGACAGGGGTCTTACAACGTCCTGACTTTC.